These 32 T cell receptor beta chains came from one sample sequenced in a study of cytomegalovirus exposure and HLA in healthy donors. Method: immunoSEQ multiplex PCR; TCRdb's copy keeps in-frame clones and lacks some. The table includes roughly 120,000 clones, approximately 88% detected once. The sequencing input was PBMCs. The receptors derive from a woman aged 18-29 years in good health and CMV-seropositive.

J is TRBJ1-5 and V is TRBV4-2; D uncertain. Germline CDR1 LGHNA, CDR2 YNFKEQ. V lost 1 base and J lost 4, with 5 bases in between. The CDR3 extends over 13 amino acids. CDR3 protein: CASSQVLNQPQHF. For the CDR3, the DNA is TGTGCCAGCAGCCAAGTCCTTAATCAGCCCCAGCATTTT.

The chain has TRBV30 and TRBJ2-3, with 7 bases fitting TRBD2. The CDR3 runs to 14 residues. V was clipped by 2 bases and J by 2 bases; unmatched bases: 4. Germline V gene lookup returns CDR1 GTSNPN and CDR2 SVGIG (reference sequence). The CDR3 DNA is TGTGCCTGGAGTCGGGGGGAAAACACAGATACGCAGTATTTT. Its protein product is CAWSRGENTDTQYF.

The V and J genes are TRBV11-3 and TRBJ2-2, with 11 positions matching TRBD2. The V gene end was trimmed by 4 bases and the J gene end by 7 bases; junction bases not matched to a gene: 2. The germline CDR1 and CDR2 sequences are SGHNT and YENEEA. CDR3 length: 14 residues. The CDR3 region is CASSSGLAGGELFF. In DNA, the CDR3 is TGTGCCAGCAGCTCCGGACTAGCGGGCGGGGAGCTGTTTTTT.

The chain uses TRBV19 and TRBJ1-2; D remains ambiguous. The CDR3 spans 19 residues. Germline V CDR1 and CDR2: LNHDA, SQIVND (reference sequence). Trimming cost V 3 bases and J 3 bases, with 26 bases left between them. CDR3 protein: CASSMEGTPYPLGHYGYTF. CDR3 coding DNA: TGTGCCAGTAGTATGGAGGGCACACCTTACCCCCTGGGTCACTATGGCTACACCTTC. Full variable domain (rest looked up from reference TRBV19 and TRBJ1-2): DGGITQSPKYLFRKEGQNVTLSCEQNLNHDAMYWYRQDPGQGLRLIYYSQIVNDFQKGDIAEGYSVSREKKESFPLTVTSAQKNPTAFYLCASSMEGTPYPLGHYGYTFGSGTRLTVV.

The rearrangement links TRBV30 to TRBJ2-7, with 8 bases identical to TRBD2. CDR3 length: 14 residues. Germline trimming cut 3 bases from V and 3 bases from J; bases unmatched to any gene: 7. Germline assignment: CDR1 GTSNPN and CDR2 SVGIG (reference sequence). This CDR3 reads CAWSGGGRYYEQYF. CDR3 in DNA: TGTGCCTGGAGCGGGGGCGGGAGGTACTACGAGCAGTACTTC.

The chain recombines TRBV9 with TRBJ2-7; 7 nucleotides align to TRBD1. Looked up from germline, CDR1 is SGDLS and CDR2 is YYNGEE. The junction had 5 bases not matched to a gene; V was cut back by 2 bases and J by 0 bases. The CDR3 spans 15 residues. The CDR3 region has the DNA TGTGCCAGCAGCGTGGGACAGTTTAGCTCCTACGAGCAGTACTTC. Its protein product is CASSVGQFSSYEQYF.

The rearrangement joins TRBV14 to TRBJ1-6; the match to TRBD1 covers 7 bases. Per germline, CDR1 SGHDN and CDR2 FVKESK. The V segment lost 2 bases and the J segment 4 bases; nucleotides outside the gene matches: 5. The CDR3 has 16 residues. CDR3 protein: CASSQQGTAYNSPLHF. The CDR3 DNA reads TGTGCCAGCAGCCAACAAGGGACAGCTTATAATTCACCCCTCCACTTT.

This rearrangement joins TRBV5-1 to TRBJ2-5, with TRBD1 matching over 7 bases. This CDR3 contains 15 residues. With 4 bases clipped from V and 2 bases from J, the junction kept 8 bases outside the gene matches. Germline V gene sequence: CDR1 SGHRS, CDR2 YFSETQ. The CDR3: CASSHPGQPQETQYF. DNA of the CDR3: TGCGCCAGCAGCCATCCGGGACAGCCACAAGAGACCCAGTACTTC.

The chain links TRBV12-5 to TRBJ2-3; no clear D. The germline V and J ends were trimmed by 3 bases and 0 bases, with 10 bases remaining between them. The germline gives CDR1 LGHNT, CDR2 FRNRAP. The CDR3 spans 15 residues. This chain's CDR3 is CASGFIRSSTDTQYF. In DNA, the CDR3 is TGTGCTAGTGGTTTTATTCGTTCTAGCACAGATACGCAGTATTTT.

The rearrangement links TRBV2 to TRBJ2-6, with a weak D call TRBD2 (6 bases). The CDR3 is made up of 16 amino acids. Germline assignment: CDR1 SNHLY and CDR2 FYNNEI. The ends were cut back, 7 bases at V and 3 bases at J, with 16 bases in the middle. The DNA for the CDR3 is TGTGCCAGCATTAGGGACTCGCGAAGTGGGGCCAACGTCCTGACTTTC. This sequence encodes CASIRDSRSGANVLTF.

The chain is built from TRBV5-1 and TRBJ2-3; D gene unclear. V gave up 2 bases and J gave up 2 bases, with 9 bases separating them. The germline V gene has CDR1 SGHRS and CDR2 YFSETQ. CDR3 length equals 14 residues. As DNA, the CDR3 is TGCGCCAGCAGCTTTGGCCAGATCACAGATACGCAGTATTTT. This codes for CASSFGQITDTQYF.

CDR3 protein: CASSQEFYRGNEKLFF. CDR3 DNA: TGCGCCAGCAGCCAAGAGTTTTACAGGGGGAACGAAAAACTGTTTTTT. This chain connects TRBV4-1 to TRBJ1-4; 8 bases align to TRBD1. CDR3 length: 16 residues. Trimming took 0 bases from V and 8 from J; bases not matched to a gene: 8. The germline CDR1 and CDR2 sequences are MGHRA and YSYEKL.

The chain couples TRBV6-1 to TRBJ1-2; D gene uncertain. The CDR3 contains 14 residues. The V gene's germline CDR1 is MNHNS and CDR2 SASEGT. Trimming removed 7 bases from V and 4 bases from J, with 16 bases in between. The CDR3 DNA follows: TGTGCCAGCATGCAGACTCCGAGCTTCTATGGCTACACCTTC. It codes for CASMQTPSFYGYTF.

The chain employs TRBV5-4 and TRBJ1-1; 7 bases align to TRBD1. From germline, CDR1 is SGHNT and CDR2 YYREEE (reference sequence). The ends lost 3 bases at V and 3 bases at J; junction bases unmatched: 8. CDR3 length: 15 residues. The chain's CDR3 is CASSSHRGPDTEAFF. The DNA of the CDR3 is TGTGCCAGCAGCTCGCACAGGGGACCCGACACTGAAGCTTTCTTT. Based on the CDR3 plus reference TRBV5-4 and TRBJ1-1, the full variable domain is ETGVTQSPTHLIKTRGQQVTLRCSSQSGHNTVSWYQQALGQGPQFIFQYYREEENGRGNFPPRFSGLQFPNYSSELNVNALELDDSALYLCASSSHRGPDTEAFFGQGTRLTVV.

The chain uses TRBV7-3 and TRBJ2-1; 12 nucleotides align to TRBD2. Germline CDR1 is SGHTA and CDR2 is FQGTGA. V shed 5 bases, J shed 4 bases, and the junction held 3 bases outside the gene matches. The CDR3 is made up of 15 amino acids. CDR3 loop: CASSITSGGYNEQFF. The DNA of the CDR3 is TGTGCCAGCAGCATTACTAGCGGGGGGTACAATGAGCAGTTCTTC. Together with reference TRBV7-3 and TRBJ2-1, the CDR3 gives the full variable domain: GAGVSQTPSNKVTEKGKYVELRCDPISGHTALYWYRQSLGQGPEFLIYFQGTGAADDSGLPNDRFFAVRPEGSVSTLKIQRTERGDSAVYLCASSITSGGYNEQFFGPGTRLTVL.

The chain recombines TRBV5-1 with TRBJ2-1; 10 nucleotides match TRBD2. There are 15 residues in the CDR3. Germline assignment: CDR1 SGHRS and CDR2 YFSETQ. V dropped 4 bases and J dropped 3; count of bases not matched to a gene: 4. The CDR3 DNA sequence: TGCGCCAGCAGCCCTACTAGCGGGGTCTACAATGAGCAGTTCTTC. Its protein is CASSPTSGVYNEQFF.

This sequence joins TRBV11-2 and TRBJ2-3, with D perhaps matching TRBD2 (5 bases). The CDR3 extends over 15 amino acids. V gave up 0 bases and J gave up 6 bases, with 13 bases separating them. CDR1 and CDR2 (germline): SGHAT, FQNNGV. CDR3 amino acids: CASSLDLQRRDTQYF. As DNA, the CDR3 is TGTGCCAGCAGCTTAGACCTCCAAAGGAGGGATACGCAGTATTTT.

The chain employs TRBV18 and TRBJ1-4; D possibly corresponds to TRBD1 (6 bases). CDR1 is KGHSH and CDR2 is LQKENI in the germline V gene. This CDR3 region has 15 residues. Trimming stripped 2 bases from V and 5 bases from J, with 12 bases between. CDR3 sequence reads: CASSPGDRRNEKLFF. The CDR3 region has the DNA TGTGCCAGCTCACCAGGTGACAGGAGAAATGAAAAACTGTTTTTT.

This clone occurred once. The chain couples TRBV7-2 to TRBJ1-5; D gene unclear. Germline CDR1 and CDR2: SGHTA and FQGNSA. This CDR3 spans 14 amino acids. The V and J ends lost 6 bases and 4 bases respectively, with 13 bases between them. The CDR3 sequence: CASSQARGNQPQHF. The CDR3 bases are TGTGCCAGCAGTCAAGCCCGAGGGAATCAGCCCCAGCATTTT. Full variable domain (outside the CDR3, taken from reference TRBV7-2 and TRBJ1-5): GAGVSQSPSNKVTEKGKDVELRCDPISGHTALYWYRQSLGQGLEFLIYFQGNSAPDKSGLPSDRFSAERTGGSVSTLTIQRTQQEDSAVYLCASSQARGNQPQHFGDGTRLSIL.

J is TRBJ1-4 and V is TRBV19; D is unresolved. V was trimmed by 4 bases and J by 5 bases, leaving 14 bases between them. Germline-derived CDR1 and CDR2 are LNHDA and SQIVND (reference sequence). This CDR3 spans 15 amino acids. The CDR3 here is CASSTRTAGNEKLFF. CDR3 coding DNA: TGTGCCAGTAGTACCCGGACCGCGGGGAATGAAAAACTGTTTTTT.

This chain joins TRBV30 and TRBJ1-1, with D hard to call. The CDR3 sequence is 12 residues long. Germline-derived CDR1 and CDR2 are GTSNPN and SVGIG (reference sequence). The V gene lost 4 bases and the J gene lost 2 bases, with 8 bases spanning the gap. CDR3 DNA sequence: TGTGCCTGGATCGCGGGAAACACTGAAGCTTTCTTT. It specifies CAWIAGNTEAFF.

This chain links TRBV30 with TRBJ2-5, with D possibly TRBD2 on 7 matching bases. The ends were cut back, 2 bases at V and 1 base at J, with 14 bases in the middle. CDR1 GTSNPN and CDR2 SVGIG come from the germline V gene (reference sequence). The CDR3 loop spans 15 amino acids. The CDR3 region has the DNA TGTGCCTGGAGTCCGAGGGGGGGCCGCCAAGAGACCCAGTACTTC. This sequence encodes CAWSPRGGRQETQYF.

The chain carries TRBV25-1 and TRBJ1-2; D may be TRBD1 (6 bases). V lost 2 bases and J lost 8, with 12 bases in between. This CDR3 spans 13 amino acids. Germline CDR1 reads MGHDK; CDR2 reads SYGVNS. The CDR3 DNA sequence: TGTGCCAGCAGTGAACAGGGGTTTGGGGGCTACACCTTC. Protein sequence: CASSEQGFGGYTF.

In its sample, this clone was seen once. V and J are TRBV4-2 and TRBJ2-2; perhaps TRBD2 as D (7 bases). This CDR3 has 15 amino acids. With 2 bases removed from V and 6 bases from J, the gap between germline ends came to 13 bases. The germline V gene encodes CDR1 LGHNA and CDR2 YNFKEQ. In nucleotides, the CDR3 is TGTGCCAGCAGCCAAAGGGGGGGTTTACCCGGGGAGCTGTTTTTT. Translating gives CASSQRGGLPGELFF.

This clone was recorded once. The V call is TRBV11-3, the J call TRBJ1-3, with TRBD1 as a possible D gene (5 bases). The germline V gene encodes CDR1 SGHNT and CDR2 YENEEA. V was pared by 0 bases and J by 7 bases, with 10 bases between. This CDR3 is built from 14 residues. This CDR3 reads CASSLDSTENTIYF. CDR3 coding DNA: TGTGCCAGCAGCTTAGATTCGACAGAGAACACCATATATTTT.

The gene calls are TRBV5-4 and TRBJ1-2; 9 nucleotides align to TRBD1. CDR1 is SGHNT and CDR2 is YYREEE in the germline V gene (reference sequence). The CDR3 is 14 residues long. V shed 6 bases, J shed 1 base, and the junction held 4 bases outside the gene matches. CDR3 nucleotide sequence: TGTGCCAGCACCCAGGACAGGGGTAACTATGGCTACACCTTC. This encodes CASTQDRGNYGYTF. Drawing the rest from reference TRBV5-4 and TRBJ1-2, the complete variable domain is ETGVTQSPTHLIKTRGQQVTLRCSSQSGHNTVSWYQQALGQGPQFIFQYYREEENGRGNFPPRFSGLQFPNYSSELNVNALELDDSALYLCASTQDRGNYGYTFGSGTRLTVV.

The chain couples TRBV6-5 to TRBJ1-1, with 7 positions matching TRBD1. Germline assignment: CDR1 MNHEY and CDR2 SVGAGI. Germline trimming cut 5 bases from V and 4 bases from J; bases unmatched to any gene: 10. The CDR3 runs to 15 residues. The CDR3 sequence: CASSNYRGLSTEAFF. In nucleotides, the CDR3 is TGTGCCAGCAGTAACTACAGGGGTCTGAGCACTGAAGCTTTCTTT.

The chain joins TRBV4-1 to TRBJ2-7, with TRBD1 identical over 10 bases. The V and J ends lost 4 bases and 1 base, in that order; junction bases with no gene match: 4. The CDR3 totals 15 residues. Germline values: CDR1 MGHRA, CDR2 YSYEKL. The CDR3 is CASSPRQGASYEQYF. The CDR3 coding sequence is TGCGCCAGCAGCCCCCGACAGGGGGCTTCCTACGAGCAGTACTTC.

The rearrangement links TRBV5-1 to TRBJ1-2; D not resolved. V dropped 0 bases and J dropped 4 bases, with 7 bases sitting between them. The CDR3 loop spans 13 amino acids. Germline V gene sequence: CDR1 SGHRS, CDR2 YFSETQ. CDR3 DNA: TGCGCCAGCAGCTTGGGTAGCGGCTATGGCTACACCTTC. It yields the protein CASSLGSGYGYTF. The variable domain in full, completed from reference TRBV5-1 and TRBJ1-2, reads KAGVTQTPRYLIKTRGQQVTLSCSPISGHRSVSWYQQTPGQGLQFLFEYFSETQRNKGNFPGRFSGRQFSNSRSEMNVSTLELGDSALYLCASSLGSGYGYTFGSGTRLTVV.

The chain has TRBV15 and TRBJ2-7; D is unresolved. Germline V CDR1 and CDR2: LNHNV, YYDKDF (reference sequence). The V end was cut by 3 bases, the J end by 6 bases, with 12 bases between. The CDR3 length is 13 residues. CDR3 amino acids: CATSRAGPSEQYF. CDR3 coding DNA: TGTGCCACCAGCAGGGCTGGGCCGAGCGAGCAGTACTTC.

This chain links TRBV30 with TRBJ2-1, with 9 bases matching TRBD2. CDR1 and CDR2 from the germline V gene are GTSNPN and SVGIG (reference sequence). This CDR3 contains 15 residues. V dropped 1 base and J dropped 3; count of bases not matched to a gene: 4. The CDR3 is CAWSGLAGHYNEQFF. The CDR3, as DNA: TGTGCCTGGAGTGGCCTAGCGGGGCACTACAATGAGCAGTTCTTC.

This clone was recorded once. V is TRBV10-3 and J is TRBJ1-1, with D possibly being TRBD1 (6 bases). V was clipped by 6 bases and J by 5 bases, with 19 bases between them. CDR1 is ENHRY and CDR2 is SYGVKD in the germline V gene. The CDR3 loop spans 15 amino acids. The CDR3 loop is CAISGTLTGKTEAFF. Here the CDR3 DNA reads TGTGCCATCAGCGGTACCCTTACAGGGAAGACTGAAGCTTTCTTT.